A single sample is the source of the 19 T cell receptor beta chains below, sequenced in a study of Graves' ophthalmopathy and Graves' hyperthyroidism. RNA transcripts provided the template for amplifying TCR beta CDR3 regions. Amplification began with first-round RT-PCR using HTBI primers, then second-round multiplex PCR was performed. TCRdb used MiXCR to reprocess the multiplex PCR reads, holding one entry per CDR3 protein. The sample contains a few hundred thousand distinct CDR3 sequences, about a sixth of which appear only once. Sequencing used peripheral blood. All receptors come from an adult woman with stable Graves' hyperthyroidism.

This chain joins TRBV2 and TRBJ1-1, with 8 bases identical to TRBD1. This CDR3 region has 16 residues. V gave up 2 bases and J gave up 0 bases; unmatched junction bases: 5. Germline assignment: CDR1 SNHLY and CDR2 FYNNEI. The chain's CDR3 is CASSERGQGLNTEAFF. The DNA of the CDR3 is TGTGCCAGCAGTGAAAGAGGACAGGGCTTGAACACTGAAGCTTTCTTT.

This clonotype showed up many times. This chain connects TRBV5-1 to TRBJ2-2; D gene ambiguous. The V gene lost 7 bases and the J gene lost 8 bases, with 9 bases spanning the gap. Per germline, CDR1 SGHRS and CDR2 YFSETQ. This CDR3 has 11 amino acids. In DNA form, the CDR3 reads TGCGCCAGCCTGGCGGAGGGGGAGCTGTTTTTT. It specifies CASLAEGELFF. The entire variable domain, with the rest obtained from reference TRBV5-1 and TRBJ2-2, is as follows: KAGVTQTPRYLIKTRGQQVTLSCSPISGHRSVSWYQQTPGQGLQFLFEYFSETQRNKGNFPGRFSGRQFSNSRSEMNVSTLELGDSALYLCASLAEGELFFGEGSRLTVL.

This clonotype was seen ten or more times. This chain uses TRBV28 with TRBJ2-7; D possibly corresponds to TRBD1 (6 bases). The V gene lost 0 bases and the J gene lost 2 bases, with 14 bases spanning the gap. The CDR3 extends over 16 amino acids. The V gene's germline CDR1 is MDHEN and CDR2 SYDVKM. CDR3 nucleotide sequence: TGTGCCAGCAGTTTATGGGGGGCCAGGGTGACCTACGAGCAGTACTTC. It translates to CASSLWGARVTYEQYF. Supplemented by reference TRBV28 and TRBJ2-7, the full variable domain reads DVKVTQSSRYLVKRTGEKVFLECVQDMDHENMFWYRQDPGLGLRLIYFSYDVKMKEKGDIPEGYSVSREKKERFSLILESASTNQTSMYLCASSLWGARVTYEQYFGPGTRLTVT.

This clonotype has a count of ten or more. The J gene is TRBJ1-3, the V gene TRBV12-3 or TRBV12-4, with D possibly matching TRBD1 (6 bases). CDR3 length equals 15 residues. Trimming shortened V by 2 bases and J by 6 bases, and 14 bases separated the two germline ends. The CDR3 loop reads CASSLLGRGENTIYF. The CDR3 nucleotides are TGTGCCAGCAGTTTACTAGGCAGGGGTGAAAACACCATATATTTT.

In its sample, this clonotype was seen a few times. J is TRBJ2-6 and V is TRBV6-2 or TRBV6-3; D possibly corresponds to TRBD1 (5 bases). This CDR3 spans 18 amino acids. The V gene lost 2 bases and the J gene lost 0 bases, with 14 bases spanning the gap. The V gene's germline CDR1 is MNHEY and CDR2 SVGEGT. CDR3 in DNA: TGTGCCAGCAGTTACCGGCCAGGACACCCCTCTGGGGCCAACGTCCTGACTTTC. It translates to CASSYRPGHPSGANVLTF.

Many counts were recorded for this clonotype. The chain combines TRBV12-3 or TRBV12-4 with TRBJ2-7, with D possibly matching TRBD1 (6 bases). The CDR3 spans 12 residues. V gave up 4 bases and J gave up 7 bases, with 11 bases separating them. Here the CDR3 DNA reads TGTGCCAGCAGTTCAGGGGCCTGGGAGCAGTACTTC. It codes for CASSSGAWEQYF.

This clonotype came up many times. The genes are TRBV12-5 and TRBJ2-7; tentative D call: TRBD1 (6 bases). Trimming stripped 1 base from V and 5 bases from J, with 12 bases between. The length of the CDR3 is 14 residues. Germline CDR1 and CDR2: LGHNT and FRNRAP. Written as DNA, the CDR3 is TGTGCTAGTGGTTTGGCAGGGGCCCCCAACGAGCAGTACTTC. Its translation is CASGLAGAPNEQYF.

The chain links TRBV12-3 or TRBV12-4 to TRBJ1-1; tentative D call: TRBD1 (5 bases). The CDR3 spans 14 residues. Trimming took off 3 bases at V and 5 bases at J, with 13 bases between the two ends. CDR3 nucleotides: TGTGCCAGCAGTTTGTTAGAGGGGAGGACTGAAGCTTTCTTT. It is translated as CASSLLEGRTEAFF.

In this sample, this clonotype turned up many times. This chain links TRBV4-3 with TRBJ2-2; TRBD1 aligns across 9 bases. The CDR3 covers 16 residues. Germline CDR1 is LGHNA and CDR2 is YSLEER. V shed 2 bases, J shed 5 bases, and the junction held 6 bases outside the gene matches. CDR3 DNA: TGCGCCAGCAGCCAATTCAGACAGGGGGGGACCGGGGAGCTGTTTTTT. Its translation is CASSQFRQGGTGELFF.

Comment on this clonotype: A much bigger clone sits one base away, suggesting this may be a read error. This sequence joins TRBV7-3 and TRBJ2-7; TRBD2 agrees at 12 bases. The CDR3 is 18 residues long. The V gene's germline CDR1 is SGHTA and CDR2 FQGTGA. The CDR3 spells CASSLYPPTSGRTYGQYF. DNA of the CDR3: TGTGCCAGCAGCTTATACCCGCCGACTAGCGGGAGAACCTACGGGCAGTACTTC.

This clonotype occurred a few times. J is TRBJ1-1 and V is TRBV14; D not resolved. Trimming pared 3 bases from V and 4 bases from J, leaving 15 bases between. CDR3 length: 15 residues. Germline loops: CDR1 SGHDN, CDR2 FVKESK. This CDR3 is CASSHDDWVGTEAFF. The CDR3 bases are TGTGCCAGCAGCCACGATGATTGGGTGGGCACTGAAGCTTTCTTT. Full variable domain (outside the CDR3, taken from reference TRBV14 and TRBJ1-1): EAGVTQFPSHSVIEKGQTVTLRCDPISGHDNLYWYRRVMGKEIKFLLHFVKESKQDESGMPNNRFLAERTGGTYSTLKVQPAELEDSGVYFCASSHDDWVGTEAFFGQGTRLTVV.

At least ten counts were recorded for this clonotype. This chain connects TRBV30 to TRBJ2-4, with 7 bases matching TRBD1. Losses at the gene ends were 1 base for V and 0 bases for J; bases not matched to a gene: 3. The CDR3 runs to 15 residues. CDR1 and CDR2 (germline): GTSNPN, SVGIG (reference sequence). In DNA, the CDR3 is TGTGCCTGGAGTGGACAGGGCCTAGCCAAAAACATTCAGTACTTC. Its protein is CAWSGQGLAKNIQYF.

At least ten counts were recorded for this clonotype. The rearrangement joins TRBV3-1 to TRBJ2-5; D may be TRBD1 (6 bases). CDR3 length equals 15 residues. Germline CDR1 and CDR2: LGHDT and YNNKEL (reference sequence). Trimming left V 0 bases short and J 4 bases short, with 12 bases between. CDR3: CASSQDQGYPETQYF. In DNA form, the CDR3 reads TGTGCCAGCAGCCAAGATCAGGGGTATCCAGAGACCCAGTACTTC.

The sample holds many counts of this clonotype. The chain recombines TRBV4-1 with TRBJ2-7; maybe TRBD2 (5 bases). The CDR3 consists of 15 residues. Germline V gives CDR1 MGHRA, CDR2 YSYEKL. V dropped 3 bases and J dropped 4 bases, with 16 bases sitting between them. The CDR3 sequence: CASSQVLAAAYEQYF. CDR3 nucleotide sequence: TGCGCCAGCAGCCAGGTTCTAGCAGCTGCTTACGAGCAGTACTTC.

This clonotype has a count of ten or more. The chain links TRBV24-1 to TRBJ2-2; TRBD1 aligns across 9 bases. Germline values: CDR1 KGHDR, CDR2 SFDVKD. V dropped 0 bases and J dropped 2; count of bases not matched to a gene: 6. There are 18 residues in the CDR3. This CDR3 reads CATSDLPDRGTNTGELFF. CDR3 nucleotide sequence: TGTGCCACCAGTGATTTGCCTGACAGGGGGACTAACACCGGGGAGCTGTTTTTT.

V gene TRBV5-1 combines with J gene TRBJ1-3, with D maybe TRBD1 (6 bases). The CDR3 length is 16 residues. V was cut by 3 bases and J by 0 bases, with 13 bases left in between. Germline loops: CDR1 SGHRS, CDR2 YFSETQ. The CDR3 sequence: CASSWGDTSSGNTIYF. Here the CDR3 DNA reads TGCGCCAGCAGCTGGGGGGACACCAGCTCTGGAAACACCATATATTTT.

This clonotype was detected ten times or more. The chain uses TRBV30 and TRBJ2-7; 8 nucleotides line up with TRBD2. The CDR3 is 15 amino acids. Trimming cost V 3 bases and J 3 bases; bases outside gene matches: 10. Germline V lookup: CDR1 GTSNPN, CDR2 SVGIG (reference sequence). This CDR3 reads CAWRGKASGYYEQYF. CDR3 DNA: TGTGCCTGGAGGGGTAAGGCTAGCGGGTACTACGAGCAGTACTTC.

This clonotype was picked up a small number of times. The chain couples TRBV24-1 to TRBJ2-2; D perhaps matches TRBD1 (6 bases). The CDR3 spans 16 residues. V lost 0 bases, J lost 3 bases, and 10 bases lay in between. CDR1 is KGHDR and CDR2 is SFDVKD in the germline V gene. Here the CDR3 reads CATSDLSTGYTGELFF. DNA for the CDR3: TGTGCCACCAGTGATTTGTCCACAGGGTACACCGGGGAGCTGTTTTTT.

This clonotype was observed at least ten times. V and J are TRBV28 and TRBJ2-7; 7 positions match TRBD1. Germline CDR1 and CDR2: MDHEN and SYDVKM. This CDR3 comprises 14 residues. Unmatched junction bases numbered 7, after V lost 3 bases and J lost 5 bases. The CDR3 DNA follows: TGTGCCAGCAGTTTTCTTACAGGGGCCCACGAGCAGTACTTC. Encoded protein: CASSFLTGAHEQYF.